This TCR beta chain was captured in a study of blood T cell repertoires in COVID-19. The CDR3 consists of 16 residues. Germline CDR1 reads WNHNN; CDR2 reads SYGVQD (reference sequence). After removal of 5 bases from V and 0 bases from J, the junction contained 8 bases not matched to a gene. TCRdb's table, derived via immunoSEQ multiplex PCR, lists solely in-frame clones and lacks some. Counted here are under 55,000 clones, roughly 90% occurring once; the ten biggest clones make up about 8.8%. This clone showed up just once. Sequenced: peripheral blood. This rearrangement joins TRBV10-1 to TRBJ2-3; 7 nucleotides match TRBD2. The source of this sequence is a woman over 75 with active COVID-19. The CDR3 protein is CASSLVAGASTDTQYF. DNA of the CDR3: TGCGCCAGCAGTTTAGTAGCGGGTGCTAGCACAGATACGCAGTATTTT.